One and the same sample provided the 6 T cell receptor beta chains below, sequenced in a study of CD8+ T cells in alopecia areata. Reverse transcribed after extraction, RNA yielded cDNA as the sequencing template. Measured with immunoSEQ multiplex PCR; TCRdb has only the in-frame clones, and not every one. The table has hundreds of thousands of clones, 57% seen once. The specimen comprised CD4+ T cells sorted from blood, sampled at week 0. The receptor source for this set is a human donor with alopecia areata.

In this sample, this clone turned up once. The rearrangement links TRBV5-1 to TRBJ2-7; the D call may be TRBD1 or TRBD2 (5 bases each). The CDR3 runs to 16 residues. Germline V gene data show CDR1 as SGHRS and CDR2 as YFSETQ. Deletions cut 1 base from V and 0 bases from J, with 14 bases between. CDR3 amino acids: CASSLTSGTGSYEQYF. DNA for the CDR3: TGCGCCAGCAGCTTGACGTCCGGGACGGGCTCCTACGAGCAGTACTTC. The variable domain in full, with the rest retrieved from reference TRBV5-1 and TRBJ2-7, is KAGVTQTPRYLIKTRGQQVTLSCSPISGHRSVSWYQQTPGQGLQFLFEYFSETQRNKGNFPGRFSGRQFSNSRSEMNVSTLELGDSALYLCASSLTSGTGSYEQYFGPGTRLTVT.

This clone was observed once. The chain employs TRBV28 and TRBJ2-7; 12 bases are a match to TRBD2. With 5 bases clipped from V and 7 bases from J, the junction kept 6 bases outside the gene matches. Germline CDR1 and CDR2: MDHEN and SYDVKM. The CDR3 extends over 14 amino acids. CDR3 coding DNA: TGTGCCAGCAGTCCGCTAGCGGGAGGGCGAGAGCAGTACTTC. Its protein is CASSPLAGGREQYF.

The rearrangement uses TRBV27 and TRBJ1-5; TRBD1 matches 8 bases. The length of the CDR3 is 16 residues. The germline gives CDR1 MNHEY, CDR2 SMNVEV (reference sequence). V was clipped by 4 bases and J by 16 bases; unmatched bases: 21. CDR3 sequence: CASSYATPRGQVYPHF. CDR3 in DNA: TGTGCCAGCAGTTATGCCACCCCCCGGGGACAGGTGTATCCTCATTTT.

In its sample, this clone was seen a few times. This sequence joins TRBV18 and TRBJ2-2; D is ambiguous. The CDR3 contains 14 residues. The V gene's germline CDR1 is KGHSH and CDR2 LQKENI. V was trimmed by 1 base and J by 4 bases, leaving 7 bases between them. The CDR3 region is CASSPLAGTGELFF. CDR3 bases: TGTGCCAGCTCACCACTCGCAGGCACCGGGGAGCTGTTTTTT.

This clone was seen a few times. J is TRBJ1-2 and V is TRBV28; D is ambiguous. The germline gives CDR1 MDHEN, CDR2 SYDVKM. V was cut by 6 bases and J by 5 bases, with 10 bases left in between. This CDR3 comprises 12 residues. CDR3 bases: TGTGCCAGCAGCGTCAGGTCTTATGGCTACACCTTC. This translates into CASSVRSYGYTF.

The CDR3 DNA sequence: TGTGCCAGCAGCGTAGCTCCTAGCGGCATTAGCACAGATACGCAGTATTTT. The encoded protein is CASSVAPSGISTDTQYF. This sequence joins TRBV9 and TRBJ2-3; 7 positions match TRBD2. The junction had 7 bases not matched to a gene; V was cut back by 0 bases and J by 0 bases. The CDR3 loop spans 17 amino acids. In germline, CDR1 is SGDLS, CDR2 YYNGEE.